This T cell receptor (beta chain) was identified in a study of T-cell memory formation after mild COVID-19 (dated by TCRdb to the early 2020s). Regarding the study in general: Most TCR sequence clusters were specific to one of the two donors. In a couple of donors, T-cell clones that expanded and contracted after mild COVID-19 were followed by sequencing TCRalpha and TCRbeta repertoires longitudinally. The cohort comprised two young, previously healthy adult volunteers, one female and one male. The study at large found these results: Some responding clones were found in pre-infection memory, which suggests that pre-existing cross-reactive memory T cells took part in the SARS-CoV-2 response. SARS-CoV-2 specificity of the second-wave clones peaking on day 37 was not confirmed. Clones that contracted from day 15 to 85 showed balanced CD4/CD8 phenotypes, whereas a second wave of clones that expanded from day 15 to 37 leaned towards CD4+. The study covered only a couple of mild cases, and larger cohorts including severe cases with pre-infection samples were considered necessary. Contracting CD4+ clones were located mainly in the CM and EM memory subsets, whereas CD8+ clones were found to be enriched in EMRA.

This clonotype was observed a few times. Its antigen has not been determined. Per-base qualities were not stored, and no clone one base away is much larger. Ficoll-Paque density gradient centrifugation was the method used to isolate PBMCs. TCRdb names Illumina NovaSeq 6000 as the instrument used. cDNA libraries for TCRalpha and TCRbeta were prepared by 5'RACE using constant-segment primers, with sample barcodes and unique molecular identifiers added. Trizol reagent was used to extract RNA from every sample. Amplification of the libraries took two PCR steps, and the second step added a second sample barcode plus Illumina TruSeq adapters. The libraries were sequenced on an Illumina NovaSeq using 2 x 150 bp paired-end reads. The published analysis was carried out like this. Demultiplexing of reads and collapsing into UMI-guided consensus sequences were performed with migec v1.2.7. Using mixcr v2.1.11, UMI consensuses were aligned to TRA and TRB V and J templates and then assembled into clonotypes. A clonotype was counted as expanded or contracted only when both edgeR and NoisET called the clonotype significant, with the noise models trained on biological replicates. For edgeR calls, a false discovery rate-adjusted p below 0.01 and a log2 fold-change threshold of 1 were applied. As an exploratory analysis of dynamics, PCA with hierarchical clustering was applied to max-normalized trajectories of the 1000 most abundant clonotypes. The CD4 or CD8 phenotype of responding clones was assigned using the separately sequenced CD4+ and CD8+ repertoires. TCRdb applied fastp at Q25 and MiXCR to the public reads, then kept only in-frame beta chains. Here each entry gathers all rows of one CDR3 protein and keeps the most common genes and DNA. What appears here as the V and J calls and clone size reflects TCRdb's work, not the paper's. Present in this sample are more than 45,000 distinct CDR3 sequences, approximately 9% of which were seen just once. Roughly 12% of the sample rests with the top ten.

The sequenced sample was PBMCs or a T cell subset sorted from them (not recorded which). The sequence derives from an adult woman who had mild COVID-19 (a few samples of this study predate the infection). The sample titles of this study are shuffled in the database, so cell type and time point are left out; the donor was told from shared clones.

CDR3 sequence: CSAITSVSGNEQFF. The nucleotide sequence reads TGCAGTGCTATCACTAGCGTGTCTGGCAATGAGCAGTTCTTC. The rearrangement joined TRBV20-1 to TRBJ2-1; TRBD2 matches 7 bases in the middle. From the germline V gene (reference sequence), CDR1 is DFQATT and CDR2 is SNEGSKA. V lost 4 bases and J lost 6 bases, and the count of bases not matched to a germline gene is 9. The CDR3 has 14 amino acids, counting the end cysteine and phenylalanine. The retained sequence is limited to the CDR3, 42 bases, with the frame set at the first base.